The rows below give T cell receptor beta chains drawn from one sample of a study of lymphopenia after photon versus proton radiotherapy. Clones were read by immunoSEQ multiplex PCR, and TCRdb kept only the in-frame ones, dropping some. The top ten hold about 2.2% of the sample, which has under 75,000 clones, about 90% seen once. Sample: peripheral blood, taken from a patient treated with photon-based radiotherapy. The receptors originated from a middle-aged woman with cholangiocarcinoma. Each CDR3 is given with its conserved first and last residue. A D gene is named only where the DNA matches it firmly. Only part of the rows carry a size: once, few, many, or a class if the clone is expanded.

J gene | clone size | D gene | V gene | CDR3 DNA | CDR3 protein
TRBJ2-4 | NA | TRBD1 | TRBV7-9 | TGTGCCAGCAGCTCGGGACAGGGTAACATTCAGTACTTC | CASSSGQGNIQYF
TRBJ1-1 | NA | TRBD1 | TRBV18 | TGTGCCAGCTCACCTAACCGGGACAGGTTAAAGAACACTGAAGCTTTCTTT | CASSPNRDRLKNTEAFF
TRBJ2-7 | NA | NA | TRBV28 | TGTGCCAGCAGTTTAAGGGTGGGGTTTCGGAACGAGCAGTACTTC | CASSLRVGFRNEQYF
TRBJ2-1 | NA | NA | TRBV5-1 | TGCGCCAGTTACAGGGAATCCTACAATGAGCAGTTCTTC | CASYRESYNEQFF
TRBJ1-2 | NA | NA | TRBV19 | TGTGCCAGTAGTCCCTCTAGTGATCGGAGAAACTATGGCTACACCTTC | CASSPSSDRRNYGYTF
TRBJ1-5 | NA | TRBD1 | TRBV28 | TGTGCCAGCAGGTCTACAGGGGGAAGCAATCAGCCCCAGCATTTT | CASRSTGGSNQPQHF
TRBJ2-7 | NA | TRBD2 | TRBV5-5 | TGTGCCAGCAGCCCCAGGATAGCGGGACGTAGCTCCTACGAGCAGTACTTC | CASSPRIAGRSSYEQYF
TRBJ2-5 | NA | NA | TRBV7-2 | TGTGCCAGCAGCCGGGACACCGCCTCCGGGGAGACCCAGTACTTC | CASSRDTASGETQYF
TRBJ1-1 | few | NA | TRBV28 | TGTGCCAGCCAGGATGGTCACACTGAAGCTTTCTTT | CASQDGHTEAFF
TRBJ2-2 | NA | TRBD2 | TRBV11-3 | TGTGCCAGTGGACCGGGGGGTACCGGGGAGCTGTTTTTT | CASGPGGTGELFF
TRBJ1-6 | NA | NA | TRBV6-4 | TGTGCCAGCAGTGACTCGGGGTTAGGCTCACCCCTCCACTTT | CASSDSGLGSPLHF
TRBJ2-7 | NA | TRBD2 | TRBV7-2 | TGTGCCAGCAGCTCCGATTTTAGTTCGGGAGGGCCTAACTACGAGCAGTACTTC | CASSSDFSSGGPNYEQYF
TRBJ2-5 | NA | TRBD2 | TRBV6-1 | TGTGCCAGCACCCGACTAGCGTTCCAAGAGACCCAGTACTTC | CASTRLAFQETQYF
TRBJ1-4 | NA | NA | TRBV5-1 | TGCGCCAGCAGCGTACAGGGTGGCAATGAAAAACTGTTTTTT | CASSVQGGNEKLFF
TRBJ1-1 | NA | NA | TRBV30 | TGTGCCTGGAGTAGGGGGGTGGTAGACACTGAAGCTTTCTTT | CAWSRGVVDTEAFF
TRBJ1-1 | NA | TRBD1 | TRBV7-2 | TGTGCCAGCAGCCCCTCGACAGGGCCCCTGAACACTGAAGCTTTCTTT | CASSPSTGPLNTEAFF
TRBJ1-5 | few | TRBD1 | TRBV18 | TGTGCCAGCTCACCACCGACAGGGAATCAGCCCCAGCATTTT | CASSPPTGNQPQHF
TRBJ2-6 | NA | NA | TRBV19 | TGTGCCAGTAGTATTGAGGGGCACACTGGGGCCAACGTCCTGACTTTC | CASSIEGHTGANVLTF
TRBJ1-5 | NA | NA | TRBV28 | TGTGCCAGCAGTTTACGGGGGATAGGTCAGCCCCAGCATTTT | CASSLRGIGQPQHF
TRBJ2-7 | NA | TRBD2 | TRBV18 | TGTGCCAGCTCACCTCCTGAACTAGCGGGATATGAGCAGTACTTC | CASSPPELAGYEQYF
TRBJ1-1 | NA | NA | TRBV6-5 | TGTGCCAGCAGTTACTCAGTATCAAGGGTGAACACTGAAGCTTTCTTT | CASSYSVSRVNTEAFF
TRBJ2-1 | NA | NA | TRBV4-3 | TGCGCCAGCAGCCAAGGGGTGGGAGCTTTCAATGAGCAGTTCTTC | CASSQGVGAFNEQFF